This T cell receptor beta chain comes out of a study of T cell changes during pregnancy in multiple sclerosis. Libraries were prepared by immunoSEQ multiplex PCR; TCRdb keeps only in-frame clonotypes and omits some of them. The sample includes tens of thousands of clones, 90% to 95% of them seen just once. CDR1 is MDHEN and CDR2 is SYDVKM in the germline V gene. This CDR3 has 17 residues. V was cut by 5 bases and J by 0 bases, with 14 bases left in between. The sample in question was peripheral blood, obtained in the first trimester of pregnancy. This chain connects TRBV28 to TRBJ2-6; TRBD2 is a possible D gene (5 bases). The source of this sequence is a female donor with multiple sclerosis, enrolled in a pregnancy study. CDR3 protein: CASSPSRAPSGANVLTF. CDR3 sequence (DNA): TGTGCCAGCAGTCCTAGCCGGGCTCCCTCTGGGGCCAACGTCCTGACTTTC.